This is a list of T cell receptor beta chains from one sample in a study of spatial heterogeneity in lung cancer. Each CDR3 protein gets one entry after TCRdb re-called the 5' RACE reads with MiXCR. The data show 40,000 or so distinct CDR3 sequences, around 5% seen once. This specimen consisted of PBMCs, obtained at surgery. These receptor sequences come from a female donor with early-stage non-small cell lung cancer. Each CDR3 is given with its conserved first and last residue. A D gene is named only where the DNA matches it firmly. Size values are once, few and many counts, or a class for expanded clones, and some rows have none.

j_gene: TRBJ2-3
d_gene: TRBD2
v_gene: TRBV11-2
abundance: many
CDR3aa: CASSWAGADTQYF
CDR3nt: TGTGCCAGCAGCTGGGCGGGAGCAGATACGCAGTATTTT

j_gene: TRBJ2-3
d_gene: -
v_gene: TRBV6-5
abundance: few
CDR3aa: CASEEVGGADTQYF
CDR3nt: TGTGCCAGCGAGGAGGTCGGGGGAGCAGATACGCAGTATTTT

j_gene: TRBJ1-5
d_gene: TRBD1
v_gene: TRBV6-1
abundance: many
CDR3aa: CASSAIRDRGFQPQHF
CDR3nt: TGTGCCAGCAGTGCCATCCGGGACAGGGGCTTCCAGCCCCAGCATTTT

j_gene: TRBJ1-5
d_gene: -
v_gene: TRBV10-3
abundance: -
CDR3aa: CATRDPTSNQPQHF
CDR3nt: TGTGCCACCAGGGACCCAACGAGCAATCAGCCCCAGCATTTT

j_gene: TRBJ2-3
d_gene: TRBD2
v_gene: TRBV4-2
abundance: many
CDR3aa: CASSQELAGTSDTQYF
CDR3nt: TGTGCCAGCAGCCAAGAACTAGCGGGCACGTCAGATACGCAGTATTTT

j_gene: TRBJ2-7
d_gene: -
v_gene: TRBV5-1
abundance: -
CDR3aa: CASSLVGSNYEQYF
CDR3nt: TGCGCCAGCAGCTTGGTAGGCTCCAACTACGAGCAGTACTTC

j_gene: TRBJ2-3
d_gene: -
v_gene: TRBV5-1
abundance: many
CDR3aa: CASSLVGGDTTDTQYF
CDR3nt: TGCGCCAGCAGCTTGGTCGGGGGAGATACGACAGATACGCAGTATTTT

j_gene: TRBJ1-5
d_gene: -
v_gene: TRBV19
abundance: many
CDR3aa: CASSIEPFRVQPQHF
CDR3nt: TGTGCCAGTAGTATAGAACCTTTTCGGGTCCAGCCCCAGCATTTT

j_gene: TRBJ2-3
d_gene: TRBD2
v_gene: TRBV6-1
abundance: -
CDR3aa: CASSELAGGPDTQYF
CDR3nt: TGTGCCAGCAGTGAACTAGCGGGGGGGCCAGATACGCAGTATTTT

j_gene: TRBJ2-3
d_gene: -
v_gene: TRBV4-3
abundance: few
CDR3aa: CASSQDLAVHTQYF
CDR3nt: TGCGCCAGCAGCCAAGATCTAGCAGTACATACGCAGTATTTT

j_gene: TRBJ1-5
d_gene: -
v_gene: TRBV20-1
abundance: few
CDR3aa: CSARDRGPGSQPQHF
CDR3nt: TGCAGTGCTAGAGATCGAGGTCCAGGGTCTCAGCCCCAGCATTTT

j_gene: TRBJ2-1
d_gene: TRBD2
v_gene: TRBV9
abundance: many
CDR3aa: CASSVALAGLQNNEQFF
CDR3nt: TGTGCCAGCAGCGTAGCACTAGCGGGGCTCCAAAACAATGAGCAGTTCTTC

j_gene: TRBJ2-5
d_gene: TRBD2
v_gene: TRBV4-3
abundance: few
CDR3aa: CASSHSRGVEETQYF
CDR3nt: TGCGCCAGCAGCCACTCGCGGGGGGTAGAAGAGACCCAGTACTTC

j_gene: TRBJ1-1
d_gene: TRBD1
v_gene: TRBV4-2
abundance: many
CDR3aa: CASSHRTGENTEAFF
CDR3nt: TGTGCCAGCAGCCATAGGACAGGGGAGAACACTGAAGCTTTCTTT

j_gene: TRBJ1-6
d_gene: -
v_gene: TRBV21-1
abundance: many
CDR3aa: CASSNQGSDSPLHF
CDR3nt: TGTGCCAGCAGCAATCAGGGATCGGATTCACCCCTCCACTTT

j_gene: TRBJ1-1
d_gene: TRBD1
v_gene: TRBV29-1
abundance: many
CDR3aa: CSADRAGTEAFF
CDR3nt: TGCAGCGCCGACAGGGCCGGTACTGAAGCTTTCTTT

j_gene: TRBJ2-3
d_gene: -
v_gene: TRBV19
abundance: many
CDR3aa: CASSDRRGSTTDTQYF
CDR3nt: TGTGCCAGTAGTGATAGAAGAGGAAGTACAACAGATACGCAGTATTTT

j_gene: TRBJ1-3
d_gene: -
v_gene: TRBV7-6
abundance: once
CDR3aa: CASSLVVGGPGNTIYF
CDR3nt: TGTGCCAGCAGCTTAGTTGTTGGGGGGCCAGGAAACACCATATATTTT

j_gene: TRBJ2-1
d_gene: -
v_gene: TRBV27
abundance: many
CDR3aa: CASSLMRGGDEQFF
CDR3nt: TGTGCCAGCAGTCTTATGCGAGGAGGGGATGAGCAGTTCTTC

j_gene: TRBJ2-1
d_gene: -
v_gene: TRBV11-2
abundance: -
CDR3aa: CASSPSSAYNEQFF
CDR3nt: TGTGCCAGCAGCCCCTCTTCAGCCTACAATGAGCAGTTCTTC

j_gene: TRBJ2-7
d_gene: TRBD2
v_gene: TRBV3-1
abundance: many
CDR3aa: CASSRSSGGGYEQYF
CDR3nt: TGTGCCAGCAGCCGATCGAGCGGGGGCGGGTACGAGCAGTACTTC